The source of this T cell receptor beta chain is a study of shared clonotypes between healthy human individuals. About the study: Donors, aged 18 to 49, were a couple of women and a few men. Three plates each covered CD4 naive and memory; CD8 naive two, CD8 memory one. Study-wide findings and caveats: Sampling used blood alone; tissue repertoires probably differ.

Germline CDR1 is ENHRY and CDR2 is SYGVKD. V lost 1 base, J lost 3 bases, and 9 bases stayed unmatched. There are 17 residues in the CDR3. Measured with immunoSEQ multiplex PCR; TCRdb has only the in-frame clones, and not every one. The table lists some 680,000 clones, around 73% of them singletons, with roughly 1.9% in the top ten. With regard to this clone: As yet, its antigen is unknown.

The clonotype was recovered from a woman under 40 in good health. The sequenced sample was memory CD4+ T cells sorted from blood. The subset here: CD45RA-negative fraction. This chain connects TRBV10-3 to TRBJ1-5, with TRBD1 matching over 7 bases. CDR3 loop: CAISEYFLDRINQPQHF. The CDR3 nucleotides are TGTGCCATCAGTGAGTATTTTCTGGACAGGATCAATCAGCCCCAGCATTTT.